Below are 20 T cell receptor beta chains sequenced from a single sample in a study of blood T cells in healthy people across ages (dated by TCRdb to between 2015 and 2017). The library was prepared using 5' RACE. Sequencing took place on an Illumina HiSeq 2500. A second 7 to 11 cycle PCR used a sample-barcoded 5' primer and a J-beta primer mix. TCRdb took the public reads, trimmed them with fastp at Q25, ran MiXCR for clone calling and kept in-frame beta chains. Duplicate CDR3 protein sequences are folded into a single record with the most common DNA and genes. The sample table lists hundreds of thousands of distinct CDR3 sequences, 25% to 35% of them with a count of one. Approximately 15% of the sample lies in the top ten. The sequenced sample consisted of blood. The receptors derive from an elderly woman in good health.

This sequence joins TRBV2 and TRBJ1-5; 7 bases align to TRBD1. V gave up 3 bases and J gave up 3 bases; unmatched junction bases: 5. Germline CDR1 SNHLY, CDR2 FYNNEI. The CDR3 has 15 amino acids. CDR3 DNA sequence: TGTGCCAGCAGTGATACGGGACAGTCCAATCAGCCCCAGCATTTT. Protein product: CASSDTGQSNQPQHF.

A word on this clonotype: A much larger clone lies a single base off, so this may be a read error. J is TRBJ2-1 and V is TRBV6-2 or TRBV6-3, with D possibly matching TRBD2 (6 bases). The CDR3 length is 16 residues. Germline loops: CDR1 MNHEY, CDR2 SVGEGT. As DNA, the CDR3 is TGTGTCAGCAGTCCAGTCTTGGACGGGAGCTACAATGAGCAGTTCTTC. Translation: CVSSPVLDGSYNEQFF.

The chain recombines TRBV4-1 with TRBJ2-1; 8 nucleotides align to TRBD2. The J call may be incorrect, as the DNA end agrees better with TRBJ2-7. Per germline, CDR1 MGHRA and CDR2 YSYEKL. The CDR3 is 14 amino acids. CDR3 nucleotides: TGCGCCAGCAGCCAAGATCGGGAGGGCTCCGAGCAGTACTTC. Its protein is CASSQDREGSEQYF.

The CDR3 spells CASSERGAVAKNIQYF. The CDR3, as DNA: TGTGCCAGTAGCGAGCGGGGGGCGGTAGCCAAAAACATTCAGTACTTC. The rearrangement links TRBV19 to TRBJ2-4; 9 bases agree with TRBD2. Germline trimming cut 6 bases from V and 0 bases from J; bases unmatched to any gene: 6. Germline CDR1 and CDR2: LNHDA and SQIVND (reference sequence). The CDR3 length is 16 residues.

This clonotype was seen ten or more times. The chain employs TRBV7-9 and TRBJ1-3; TRBD1 is a possible D gene (6 bases). The V gene lost 5 bases and the J gene lost 10 bases, with 18 bases spanning the gap. The V gene's germline CDR1 is SEHNR and CDR2 FQNEAQ (reference sequence). CDR3 length: 14 amino acids. The CDR3 DNA reads TGTGCCAGCAGCGCCGTTGGCCAGGGGCAAACCATATATTTT. This encodes CASSAVGQGQTIYF. The full variable domain, in which reference TRBV7-9 and TRBJ1-3 provide the parts outside the CDR3, is DTGVSQNPRHKITKRGQNVTFRCDPISEHNRLYWYRQTLGQGPEFLTYFQNEAQLEKSRLLSDRFSAERPKGSFSTLEIQRTEQGDSAMYLCASSAVGQGQTIYFGEGSWLTVV.

The chain links TRBV7-2 to TRBJ1-3; a possible D gene is TRBD1 (5 bases). The CDR3 runs to 15 residues. Germline CDR1 reads SGHTA; CDR2 reads FQGNSA. The V end lost 1 base, the J end lost 3 bases, and 10 bases lay between the germline ends. This CDR3 reads CASSLGQSYGNTIYF. The CDR3 region has the DNA TGTGCCAGCAGCTTAGGACAGTCTTATGGAAACACCATATATTTT.

This clonotype was seen a handful of times. This chain links TRBV18 with TRBJ2-7; 8 positions agree with TRBD1. Germline V gene lookup returns CDR1 KGHSH and CDR2 LQKENI. V was pared by 4 bases and J by 3 bases, with 11 bases of the junction left unmatched. This CDR3 comprises 16 residues. The CDR3 loop reads CASSLTWDRSRYEQYF. The CDR3, as DNA: TGTGCCAGCTCACTTACGTGGGACAGGAGCCGCTACGAGCAGTACTTC.

This clonotype was seen many times. V usage is TRBV7-3 and J usage is TRBJ1-4; tentative D call: TRBD1 (6 bases). This CDR3 has 15 amino acids. Trimming took 5 bases from V and 3 from J, leaving 13 bases between them. In germline, CDR1 is SGHTA, CDR2 FQGTGA. CDR3 bases: TGTGCCAGCAGCAGGGGGTTTGGAGCTAATGAAAAACTGTTTTTT. Residues: CASSRGFGANEKLFF.

In its sample, this clonotype was seen a few times. The CDR3 spells CASSFLDWRAEAFF. In DNA, the CDR3 is TGTGCCAGCAGTTTTCTTGACTGGCGGGCTGAAGCTTTCTTT. This chain links TRBV6-5 with TRBJ1-1; D is unresolved. Trimming took off 4 bases at V and 6 bases at J, with 15 bases between the two ends. CDR3 length equals 14 residues. Germline V gene data show CDR1 as MNHEY and CDR2 as SVGAGI.

CDR3 in DNA: TGTGCCAGCAGAGCAGGACAGGGGGCTGGAACGGACGAGCAGTACTTC. Translated: CASRAGQGAGTDEQYF. This sequence joins TRBV12-3 or TRBV12-4 and TRBJ2-7, with 11 bases lining up with TRBD1. The CDR3 is 16 amino acids. The V segment lost 6 bases and the J segment 5 bases; nucleotides outside the gene matches: 12.

A note on this clonotype: The junction differs from germline at one of its ends, possibly a read error. V usage is TRBV9 and J usage is TRBJ1-1; D is undetermined. CDR1 is SGDLS and CDR2 is YYNGEE in the germline V gene. The CDR3 has 15 residues. The chain's CDR3 is CVSSATQNLNTEAFF. CDR3 DNA sequence: TGTGTCAGCAGCGCCACACAGAACCTGAACACTGAAGCTTTCTTT.

In regard to this clonotype: Given a much more abundant clone one base away, this may be a read error. The rearrangement links TRBV21-1 to TRBJ2-7. TRBV21-1 is a pseudogene locus. The CDR3 length is 16 residues. CDR3 sequence reads: CASSKVILFTHDEQYF. In DNA form, the CDR3 reads TGTGCCAGCAGCAAGGTAATCCTATTCACGCACGATGAGCAGTACTTC.

This clonotype has only a few counts. This chain connects TRBV27 to TRBJ1-6; weak D call: TRBD1 (5 bases). V was clipped by 0 bases and J by 10 bases, with 13 bases between them. Germline loops: CDR1 MNHEY, CDR2 SMNVEV (reference sequence). The CDR3 consists of 15 residues. The CDR3 bases are TGTGCCAGCAGTTTATCGGGGGGAATTGAATCACCCCTCCACTTT. Its translation is CASSLSGGIESPLHF.

This chain joins TRBV30 and TRBJ2-5; 12 bases are shared with TRBD2. The CDR3 length is 12 residues. From germline, CDR1 is GTSNPN and CDR2 SVGIG (reference sequence). The V segment lost 2 bases and the J segment 10 bases; nucleotides outside the gene matches: 2. CDR3 DNA sequence: TGTGCCTGGAGTTTACTAGCGGGGGGCCAGTACTTC. This translates into CAWSLLAGGQYF.

With regard to this clonotype: With a much larger clone just one base away, this may be a read error. The rearrangement joins TRBV9 to TRBJ1-1; no clear D. V was clipped by 0 bases and J by 0 bases, with 3 bases between them. This CDR3 is built from 13 residues. Germline CDR1 and CDR2: SGDLS and YYNGEE. In DNA, the CDR3 is TGTGCCAGCAGCGTAGCCCTGAACACTGAAGCTTTCTTT. Protein product: CASSVALNTEAFF.

This clonotype has a single count. A much larger clone lies one base from this, so it may be a read error. The CDR3 loop reads CASRDWGEQFF. Written as DNA, the CDR3 is TGTGCCAGCAGGGATTGGGGTGAGCAGTTCTTC. The rearrangement links TRBV12-3 or TRBV12-4 to TRBJ2-1; D unclear. V lost 6 bases, J lost 9 bases, and 9 bases lay in between. The CDR3 loop spans 11 amino acids.

With regard to this clonotype: This may arise from a read error, as a much more abundant clone is one base away. The chain carries TRBV6-2 or TRBV6-3 and TRBJ2-1, with D unresolved. The V and J ends lost 6 bases and 13 bases respectively, with 19 bases between them. From germline, CDR1 is MNHEY and CDR2 SVGEGT. This CDR3 is 13 amino acids long. CDR3 loop: CASRSTAQETQFF. The CDR3 DNA reads TGTGCCAGCAGATCGACGGCGCAAGAGACCCAGTTCTTC.

This clonotype was counted at least ten times. The chain has TRBV7-2 and TRBJ2-4, with 9 positions matching TRBD1. J lost 3 bases, V lost 4 bases, and 1 base had no gene match. The CDR3 spans 14 residues. Germline lookup yields CDR1 SGHTA and CDR2 FQGNSA. The chain's CDR3 is CASSSTGGKNIQYF. CDR3 sequence (DNA): TGTGCCAGCAGCTCGACAGGGGGCAAAAACATTCAGTACTTC. Supplemented by reference TRBV7-2 and TRBJ2-4, the full variable domain reads GAGVSQSPSNKVTEKGKDVELRCDPISGHTALYWYRQSLGQGLEFLIYFQGNSAPDKSGLPSDRFSAERTGGSVSTLTIQRTQQEDSAVYLCASSSTGGKNIQYFGAGTRLSVL.

This clonotype has only a few counts. Since a much larger clone is just one base distant, this may be a read error. The rearrangement links TRBV4-3 to TRBJ2-7; 8 nucleotides align to TRBD2. Matching the DNA end better, TRBJ2-5 makes the J call doubtful. The length of the CDR3 is 18 residues. Germline CDR1 reads LGHNA; CDR2 reads YSLEER. CDR3 sequence (DNA): TGCGCCAGCAGCCAAGACCTGGCGGGGGGCGGGTACGGGAAGACCCAGTACTTC. The encoded protein is CASSQDLAGGGYGKTQYF.

This clonotype was observed many times. The chain couples TRBV28 to TRBJ2-5; 9 nucleotides match TRBD1. The junction had 11 bases not matched to a gene; V was cut back by 10 bases and J by 2 bases. The CDR3 runs to 15 residues. Germline CDR1 is MDHEN and CDR2 is SYDVKM. The CDR3 bases are TGTGCCACCCAGACAGGGGGGCAAGGGCAAGAGACCCAGTACTTC. Translating it yields CATQTGGQGQETQYF.